This T cell receptor (beta chain) stems from a study of OX40 agonist ivuxolimab in advanced cancers. Study in general: A history of anti-PD-1, anti-PD-L1 or anti-CTLA-4 therapy was acceptable, and approximately 40% had some.

Blood was sampled at baseline, cycle 4 day 1, and cycle 7 day 1. Trimming stripped 4 bases from V and 2 bases from J, with 12 bases between. The CDR3 length is 15 residues. Germline values: CDR1 SGHDN, CDR2 FVKESK. This clone came up once. Sequencing was performed with immunoSEQ multiplex PCR; in TCRdb, only in-frame clones are kept and a portion is missing. The repertoire holds 75,000 to 100,000 clones, with about 84% as singletons. The rearrangement links TRBV14 to TRBJ1-3; D is perhaps TRBD1 (5 bases). The material was CD4+ or CD8+ T cells sorted from blood, obtained in a trial of the OX40 agonist ivuxolimab. This clonotype originated in an adult with an advanced solid tumor such as melanoma, head and neck, liver or kidney cancer. CDR3 amino acids: CASSPFMGAGNTIYF. CDR3 in DNA: TGTGCCAGCAGCCCCTTTATGGGGGCTGGAAACACCATATATTTT.